This is a list of T cell receptor beta chains from one sample in a study of T cells after posttransplantation cyclophosphamide. Some clones are missing from TCRdb's copy, which holds only in-frame ones; the method was immunoSEQ multiplex PCR. The sample yields 6,000 to 7,500 clones, without any singletons. The material was PBMCs, obtained after allogeneic stem cell transplant with posttransplant cyclophosphamide. Receptors originate from a male patient in his fifties who received an allogeneic stem cell transplant from an unrelated donor, was CMV-positive, and had acute GVHD only. Some T cells may have originated in the graft donor. Each CDR3 is given with its conserved first and last residue.

v_gene: TRBV11-2
len: 13
j_gene: TRBJ1-2
CDR3aa: CASSLGRNYGYTF

v_gene: TRBV19
len: 15
j_gene: TRBJ2-1
CDR3aa: CTSSLSGTTNNEQFF

v_gene: TRBV28
len: 15
j_gene: TRBJ2-7
CDR3aa: CASSQGGRASYEQYF

v_gene: TRBV2
len: 14
j_gene: TRBJ2-7
CDR3aa: CASTRQGGPYEQYF

v_gene: TRBV5-1
len: 17
j_gene: TRBJ1-2
CDR3aa: CASSLAVGLISPRGYTF

v_gene: TRBV9
len: 15
j_gene: TRBJ2-3
CDR3aa: CASSSRSGFTDTQYF

v_gene: TRBV5-4
len: 15
j_gene: TRBJ2-5
CDR3aa: CASSLMGGRQETQYF

v_gene: TRBV27
len: 14
j_gene: TRBJ2-1
CDR3aa: CASSFYTGPNEQFF

v_gene: TRBV7-3
len: 14
j_gene: TRBJ2-7
CDR3aa: CASSLQGGSYEQYF

v_gene: TRBV10-3
len: 17
j_gene: TRBJ2-1
CDR3aa: CAISEWGEAGGINEQFF

v_gene: TRBV7-2
len: 15
j_gene: TRBJ2-7
CDR3aa: CASSKGTAGGYEQYF

v_gene: TRBV28
len: 13
j_gene: TRBJ1-5
CDR3aa: CASMGQGPQPQHF

v_gene: TRBV7-6
len: 14
j_gene: TRBJ1-5
CDR3aa: CASSLTGGGQPQHF

v_gene: TRBV6-6
len: 16
j_gene: TRBJ2-7
CDR3aa: CASSYSPRGQEYEQYF

v_gene: TRBV30
len: 14
j_gene: TRBJ1-1
CDR3aa: CACLTRVAKHEAFF

v_gene: TRBV10-3
len: 13
j_gene: TRBJ1-1
CDR3aa: CAISRDRNTEAFF

v_gene: TRBV10-3
len: 11
j_gene: TRBJ2-3
CDR3aa: CAIRQSDTQYF

v_gene: TRBV4-2
len: 17
j_gene: TRBJ2-3
CDR3aa: CASSPRLAGPPGGTQYF

v_gene: TRBV7-2
len: 14
j_gene: TRBJ2-7
CDR3aa: CASSHAGLLGEQYF

v_gene: TRBV18
len: 16
j_gene: TRBJ2-6
CDR3aa: CASSPGTGAGANVLTF

v_gene: TRBV18
len: 15
j_gene: TRBJ2-7
CDR3aa: CASSPQSGGASEQYF

v_gene: TRBV7-2
len: 14
j_gene: TRBJ1-4
CDR3aa: CASGSGGAGEKLFF

v_gene: TRBV6-4
len: 13
j_gene: TRBJ2-1
CDR3aa: CASSEGTRGRQFF

v_gene: TRBV7-3
len: 14
j_gene: TRBJ2-3
CDR3aa: CASSPGTSPDTRYF

v_gene: TRBV30
len: 13
j_gene: TRBJ1-1
CDR3aa: CAWSVQGGREAFF

v_gene: TRBV28
len: 14
j_gene: TRBJ2-7
CDR3aa: CASSLEEGTYEQYF

v_gene: TRBV5-4
len: 16
j_gene: TRBJ2-5
CDR3aa: CASSLAGAGSQETQYF

v_gene: TRBV10-3
len: 13
j_gene: TRBJ2-1
CDR3aa: CAISELAGEEQFF

v_gene: TRBV5-1
len: 14
j_gene: TRBJ2-7
CDR3aa: CASSSLGGRDEQYF

v_gene: TRBV12-5
len: 17
j_gene: TRBJ2-5
CDR3aa: CASGLGARERRGETQYF

v_gene: TRBV7-9
len: 14
j_gene: TRBJ2-7
CDR3aa: CASSSTGGAGEQYF

v_gene: TRBV6-4
len: 14
j_gene: TRBJ2-3
CDR3aa: CASSEGHGTDTQYF

v_gene: TRBV7-3
len: 14
j_gene: TRBJ2-5
CDR3aa: CASSPGSAQETQYF

v_gene: TRBV15
len: 18
j_gene: TRBJ2-3
CDR3aa: CATSSPDDRAGGTDTQYF

v_gene: TRBV28
len: 14
j_gene: TRBJ2-7
CDR3aa: CASSRRQGGYEQYF

v_gene: TRBV4-3
len: 17
j_gene: TRBJ1-3
CDR3aa: CASSQDIGRDSGNTIYF

v_gene: TRBV7-9
len: 14
j_gene: TRBJ1-2
CDR3aa: CASNSGGKGYGYTF

v_gene: TRBV11-2
len: 19
j_gene: TRBJ2-3
CDR3aa: CASSLAVVSGGRKGDTQYF

v_gene: TRBV6-1
len: 14
j_gene: TRBJ1-5
CDR3aa: CASSEELLAQPQHF

v_gene: TRBV28
len: 15
j_gene: TRBJ2-1
CDR3aa: CASKRGGLAGLEQFF

v_gene: TRBV28
len: 15
j_gene: TRBJ1-5
CDR3aa: CASNYQGRDNQPQHF

v_gene: TRBV5-1
len: 14
j_gene: TRBJ2-5
CDR3aa: CASSLSVLQETQYF

v_gene: TRBV30
len: 14
j_gene: TRBJ2-7
CDR3aa: CAWSVQWTGAEQYF

v_gene: TRBV6-4
len: 12
j_gene: TRBJ2-5
CDR3aa: CASSAGTKTQYF

v_gene: TRBV2
len: 13
j_gene: TRBJ1-5
CDR3aa: CASRSLSNQPQHF

v_gene: TRBV28
len: 15
j_gene: TRBJ1-2
CDR3aa: CASSPQGGGMFGYTF

v_gene: TRBV29-1
len: 12
j_gene: TRBJ1-2
CDR3aa: CSALLNTRGYTF

v_gene: TRBV28
len: 15
j_gene: TRBJ1-1
CDR3aa: CASSLIYNGNTEAFF

v_gene: TRBV5-4
len: 12
j_gene: TRBJ1-1
CDR3aa: CASSRGDTEAFF

v_gene: TRBV7-9
len: 12
j_gene: TRBJ2-7
CDR3aa: CASSLDYYEQYF

v_gene: TRBV5-1
len: 16
j_gene: TRBJ1-5
CDR3aa: CASSLEGVNSNQPQHF

v_gene: TRBV11-2
len: 13
j_gene: TRBJ2-5
CDR3aa: CASSSTGAPTQYF

v_gene: TRBV28
len: 13
j_gene: TRBJ1-1
CDR3aa: CASRVGGALSAFF

v_gene: TRBV6-1
len: 16
j_gene: TRBJ1-1
CDR3aa: CASSDQGGIGNTEAFF

v_gene: TRBV19
len: 16
j_gene: TRBJ1-5
CDR3aa: CASSSSETGLNQPQHF

v_gene: TRBV5-4
len: 16
j_gene: TRBJ1-3
CDR3aa: CASSRQGALSGNTIYF

v_gene: TRBV30
len: 15
j_gene: TRBJ2-7
CDR3aa: CAWSAGTGIVYEQYF

v_gene: TRBV28
len: 18
j_gene: TRBJ2-3
CDR3aa: CASSSGTSGGFYTDTQYF

v_gene: TRBV19
len: 18
j_gene: TRBJ2-1
CDR3aa: CASSARVLLAGGNNEQFF

v_gene: TRBV7-9
len: 15
j_gene: TRBJ1-1
CDR3aa: CASSLGAGDDTEAFF